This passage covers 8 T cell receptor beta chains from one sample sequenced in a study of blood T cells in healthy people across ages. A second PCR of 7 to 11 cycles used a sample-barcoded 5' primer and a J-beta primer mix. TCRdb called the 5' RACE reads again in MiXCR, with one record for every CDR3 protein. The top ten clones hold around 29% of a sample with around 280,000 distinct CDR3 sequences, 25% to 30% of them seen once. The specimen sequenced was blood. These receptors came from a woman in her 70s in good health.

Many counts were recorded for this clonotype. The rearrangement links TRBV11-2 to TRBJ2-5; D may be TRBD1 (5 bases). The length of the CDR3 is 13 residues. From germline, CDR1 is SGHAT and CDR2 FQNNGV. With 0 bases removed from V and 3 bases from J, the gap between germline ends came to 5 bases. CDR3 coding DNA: TGTGCCAGCAGCTTAGACAGGGAAGAGACCCAGTACTTC. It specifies CASSLDREETQYF.

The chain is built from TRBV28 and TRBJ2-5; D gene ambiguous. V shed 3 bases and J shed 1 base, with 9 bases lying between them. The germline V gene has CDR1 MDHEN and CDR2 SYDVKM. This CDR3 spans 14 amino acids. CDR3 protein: CASSFGPVQETQYF. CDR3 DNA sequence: TGTGCCAGCAGTTTTGGCCCCGTCCAAGAGACCCAGTACTTC. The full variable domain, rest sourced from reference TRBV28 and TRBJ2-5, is DVKVTQSSRYLVKRTGEKVFLECVQDMDHENMFWYRQDPGLGLRLIYFSYDVKMKEKGDIPEGYSVSREKKERFSLILESASTNQTSMYLCASSFGPVQETQYFGPGTRLLVL.

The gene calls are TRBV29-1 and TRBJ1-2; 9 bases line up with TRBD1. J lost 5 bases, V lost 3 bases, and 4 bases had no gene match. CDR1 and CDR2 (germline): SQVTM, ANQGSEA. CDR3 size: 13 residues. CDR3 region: CSVERDRVYGYTF. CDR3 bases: TGCAGCGTTGAGAGGGACAGGGTTTATGGCTACACCTTC.

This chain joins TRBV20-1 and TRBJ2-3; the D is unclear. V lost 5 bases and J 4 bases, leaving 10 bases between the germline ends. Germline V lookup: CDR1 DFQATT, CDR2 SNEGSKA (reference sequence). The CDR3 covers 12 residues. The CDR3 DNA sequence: TGCAGTGCTGACCCGTTCGCAGATACGCAGTATTTT. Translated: CSADPFADTQYF.

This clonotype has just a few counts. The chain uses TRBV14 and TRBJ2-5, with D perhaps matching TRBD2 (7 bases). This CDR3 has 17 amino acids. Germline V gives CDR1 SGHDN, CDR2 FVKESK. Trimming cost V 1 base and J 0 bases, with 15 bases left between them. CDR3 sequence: CASSQGRGAAYQETQYF. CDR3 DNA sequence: TGTGCCAGCAGCCAAGGTCGGGGGGCTGCCTACCAAGAGACCCAGTACTTC.

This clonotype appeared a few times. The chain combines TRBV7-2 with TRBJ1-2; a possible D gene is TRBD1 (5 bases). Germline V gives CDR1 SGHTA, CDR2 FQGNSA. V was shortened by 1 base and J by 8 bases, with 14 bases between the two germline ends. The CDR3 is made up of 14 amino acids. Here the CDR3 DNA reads TGTGCCAGCAGCTTAGGTGGCAGGGTGGGCGGCTACACCTTC. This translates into CASSLGGRVGGYTF.

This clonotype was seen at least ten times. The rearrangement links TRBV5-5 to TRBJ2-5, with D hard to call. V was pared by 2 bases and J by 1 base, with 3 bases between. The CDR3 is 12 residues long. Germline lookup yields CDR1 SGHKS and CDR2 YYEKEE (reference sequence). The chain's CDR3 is CASSFSQETQYF. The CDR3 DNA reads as TGTGCCAGCAGCTTTAGCCAAGAGACCCAGTACTTC.

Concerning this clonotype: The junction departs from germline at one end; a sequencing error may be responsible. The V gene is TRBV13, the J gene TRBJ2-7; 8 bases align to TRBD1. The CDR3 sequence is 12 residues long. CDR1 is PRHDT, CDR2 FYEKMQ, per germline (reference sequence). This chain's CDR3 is CASSSDRAAKVF. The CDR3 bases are TGTGCCAGCAGCTCGGACAGGGCGGCCAAAGTCTTC.